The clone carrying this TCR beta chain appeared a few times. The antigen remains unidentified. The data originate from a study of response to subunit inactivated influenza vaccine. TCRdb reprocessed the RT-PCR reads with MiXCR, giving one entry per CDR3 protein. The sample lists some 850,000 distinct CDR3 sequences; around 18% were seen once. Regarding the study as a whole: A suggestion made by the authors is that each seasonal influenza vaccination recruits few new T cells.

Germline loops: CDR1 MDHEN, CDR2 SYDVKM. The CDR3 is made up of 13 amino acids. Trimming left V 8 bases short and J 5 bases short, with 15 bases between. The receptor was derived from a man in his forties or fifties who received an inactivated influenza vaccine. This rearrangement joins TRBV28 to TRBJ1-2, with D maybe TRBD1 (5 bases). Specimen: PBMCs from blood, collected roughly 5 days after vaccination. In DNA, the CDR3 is TGTGCCAGCCACAGACAGCAACTTTATGGCTACACCTTC. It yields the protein CASHRQQLYGYTF.